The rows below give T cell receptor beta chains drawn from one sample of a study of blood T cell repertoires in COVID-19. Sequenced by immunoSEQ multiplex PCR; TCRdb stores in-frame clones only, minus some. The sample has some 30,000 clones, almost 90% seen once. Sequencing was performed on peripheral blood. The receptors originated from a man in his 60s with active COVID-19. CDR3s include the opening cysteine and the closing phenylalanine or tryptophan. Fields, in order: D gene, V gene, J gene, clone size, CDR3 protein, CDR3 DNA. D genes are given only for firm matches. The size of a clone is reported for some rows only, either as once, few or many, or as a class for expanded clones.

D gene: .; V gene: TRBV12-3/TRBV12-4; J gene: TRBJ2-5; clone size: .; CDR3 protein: CASSLDSGETQYF; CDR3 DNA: TGTGCCAGCAGTTTAGACAGTGGAGAGACCCAGTACTTC
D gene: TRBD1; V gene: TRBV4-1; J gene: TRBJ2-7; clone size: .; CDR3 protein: CASSQEAGGGYEQYF; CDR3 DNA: TGCGCCAGCAGCCAAGAGGCAGGGGGCGGGTACGAGCAGTACTTC
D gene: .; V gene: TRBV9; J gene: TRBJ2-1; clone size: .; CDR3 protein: CASSVVGGSYNEQFF; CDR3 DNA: TGTGCCAGCAGCGTAGTCGGGGGCTCCTACAATGAGCAGTTCTTC
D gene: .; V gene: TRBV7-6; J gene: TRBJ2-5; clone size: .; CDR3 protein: CASSSPQAYQETQYF; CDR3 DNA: TGTGCCAGCAGTTCCCCTCAGGCCTACCAAGAGACCCAGTACTTC
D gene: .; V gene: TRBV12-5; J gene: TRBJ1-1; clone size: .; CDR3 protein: CASGDSGRGAAFF; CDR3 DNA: TGTGCTAGTGGGGATTCAGGGCGCGGGGCGGCTTTCTTT
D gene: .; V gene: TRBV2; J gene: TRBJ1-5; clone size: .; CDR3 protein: CASTEVSQRQPQHF; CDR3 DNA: TGTGCCAGCACCGAGGTGTCCCAACGGCAGCCCCAGCATTTT
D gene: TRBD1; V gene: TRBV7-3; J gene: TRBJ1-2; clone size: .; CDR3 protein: CASSPGQGVGGYTF; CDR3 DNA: TGTGCCAGCAGCCCCGGACAGGGGGTGGGTGGCTACACCTTC
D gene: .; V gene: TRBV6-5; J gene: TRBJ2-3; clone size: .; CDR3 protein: CASSLRGASTDTQYF; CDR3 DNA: TGTGCCAGCAGTCTCCGGGGGGCCAGCACAGATACGCAGTATTTT
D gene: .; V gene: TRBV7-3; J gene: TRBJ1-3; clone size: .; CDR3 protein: CASSLNQGSGNTIYF; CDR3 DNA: TGTGCCAGCAGCTTAAACCAGGGCTCCGGAAACACCATATATTTT
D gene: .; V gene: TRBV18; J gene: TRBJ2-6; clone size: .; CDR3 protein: CASSPQLGANVLTF; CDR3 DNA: TGTGCCAGCTCACCCCAACTTGGGGCCAACGTCCTGACTTTC
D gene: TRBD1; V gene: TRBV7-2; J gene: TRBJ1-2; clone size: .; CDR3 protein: CASSLQPEGGRVGYTF; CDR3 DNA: TGTGCCAGCAGCTTACAGCCCGAAGGGGGCCGCGTTGGCTACACCTTC
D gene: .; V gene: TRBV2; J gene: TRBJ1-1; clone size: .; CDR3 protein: CASSEIWGVRTEAFF; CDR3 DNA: TGTGCCAGCAGCGAAATTTGGGGGGTGAGGACTGAAGCTTTCTTT
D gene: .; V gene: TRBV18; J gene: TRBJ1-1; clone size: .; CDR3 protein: CANSDQANTEAFF; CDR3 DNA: TGTGCCAATTCGGATCAGGCGAACACTGAAGCTTTCTTT
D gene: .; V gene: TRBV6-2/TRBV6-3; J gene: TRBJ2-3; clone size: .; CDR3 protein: CASSYGDSGGTDTQYF; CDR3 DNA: TGTGCCAGCAGTTACGGGGACTCGGGGGGCACAGATACGCAGTATTTT
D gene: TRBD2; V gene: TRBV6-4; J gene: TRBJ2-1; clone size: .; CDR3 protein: CASSILAGPYNEQFF; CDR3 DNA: TGTGCCAGCAGCATTCTAGCGGGTCCGTACAATGAGCAGTTCTTC
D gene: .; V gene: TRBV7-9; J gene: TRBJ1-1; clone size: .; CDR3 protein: CASSSQGNTEAFF; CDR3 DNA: TGTGCCAGCAGCTCACAGGGAAACACTGAAGCTTTCTTT
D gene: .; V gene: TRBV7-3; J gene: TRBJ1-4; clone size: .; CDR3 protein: CASSLTQGSRLFF; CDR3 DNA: TGTGCCAGCAGCTTAACTCAGGGATCTAGACTGTTTTTT
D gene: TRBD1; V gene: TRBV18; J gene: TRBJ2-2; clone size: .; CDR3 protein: CASSPRDRLTGELFF; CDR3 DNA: TGTGCCAGCTCACCTAGGGACAGACTCACCGGGGAGCTGTTTTTT
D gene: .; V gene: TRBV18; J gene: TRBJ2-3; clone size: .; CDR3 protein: CASSLRVGDTQYF; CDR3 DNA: TGTGCCAGCTCATTAAGAGTTGGAGATACGCAGTATTTT
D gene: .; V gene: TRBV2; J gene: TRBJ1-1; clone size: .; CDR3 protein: CASSGRVLNTEAFF; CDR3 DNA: TGTGCCAGCAGTGGGCGGGTCTTGAACACTGAAGCTTTCTTT
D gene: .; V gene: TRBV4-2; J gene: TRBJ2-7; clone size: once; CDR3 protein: CASSDLTPGEQYF; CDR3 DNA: TGTGCCAGCAGCGATCTGACCCCGGGGGAGCAGTACTTC
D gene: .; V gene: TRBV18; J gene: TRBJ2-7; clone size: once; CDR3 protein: CASSPTPGQGSYEQYF; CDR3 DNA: TGTGCCAGCTCACCAACTCCGGGACAAGGCTCCTACGAGCAGTACTTC